This T cell receptor (beta chain) was retrieved from a study of T cell responses to AZD1222 COVID-19 vaccine (dated by TCRdb to about 2021). In terms of the full investigation: Because spike-specific TCR depth and breadth did not differ between the two schedules, AZD1222 recipients who got a second dose at roughly 4 weeks were pooled with those who got a second dose at roughly 12 weeks. TCR sequencing covered fewer than 250 trial participants: some 210 given two doses of AZD1222 and approximately 26 given two doses of MenACWY control vaccine. Trial participants were enrolled by age into 18-55, 56-69 and 70-plus year subgroups, with roughly 150, 30 and 60 TCR-sequenced participants respectively.

The study at large found these results: Because no day 14 peak-response samples were available, the repertoires could be characterized only after the peak T cell response. Only a handful of AZD1222 recipients were SARS-CoV-2 seropositive at baseline, limiting conclusions about previously exposed vaccinees. Spike-specific TCR breadth and depth rose significantly after two AZD1222 doses compared with day 0 and with MenACWY recipients. Nearly half of unique spike-specific TCRs reportedly recognized epitopes outside regions mutated in the B.1.351 and B.1.1.7 variants. In the small 56-69-year group, the increase in depth fell short of significance, most likely because of low power. Vaccine-associated CD4 TCRs spanned the whole spike protein, with dominant responses in regions 160-218 and 743-854. Participants were mostly white British and included more females than males, and it was suggested by the authors that clonal diversity may have been underestimated.

The CDR3 regions of human TCRbeta chains were subjected to immunosequencing. The paper's data handling went like this. Repertoire TCRs were matched against a reference library of SARS-CoV-2-specific TCRs generated with the MIRA antigen-specificity platform. Breadth was defined as the fraction of unique TCRs that were SARS-CoV-2-associated. Depth was defined as the fraction of total T cells that were SARS-CoV-2-associated. Using the MIRA data, each spike-specific TCR was mapped to the spike region that the TCR reacts to and placed in a CD4 or CD8 class. Log10-transformed breadth and depth values were compared by one-way ANOVA with Sidak's multiple comparisons tests. TCRdb took this table from immuneACCESS and kept in-frame rearrangements with V and J called. Such tables lack part of the clones; where checked against another copy, unresolved V genes explain under half of the gap, and the rest is unexplained. For V, J and clone size, that table is used; D and trimming come from the DNA. The sample yields 150,000 to 200,000 clones; 90% to 95% were counted once. The ten largest clones capture 9.2% of the sample.

In the case of this clone: It lacks a known antigen. No per-base quality is available; no much larger clone lies one base away.

The time point label, as the study defines it: baseline before first vaccination. Vaccinee samples came from UK trials COV001 and COV002, including a single-blind randomized controlled phase 2/3 trial of AZD1222 (ChAdOx1 nCoV-19) in healthy adults. Trial participant PBMC samples were collected at day 0 and day 28 after the second dose for TCRbeta chain sequencing. The source of this sequence is an adult in good health. The input for sequencing was peripheral blood, taken on day 0 of AZD1222 vaccination.

The CDR3 reads as follows: CASSLLGGADYGYTF. The DNA reads TGTGCCAGCAGTTTATTGGGGGGCGCCGACTATGGCTACACCTTC. This receptor chain uses TRBV27 and TRBJ1-2; the D region possibly corresponds to TRBD1 (6 bases align). CDR1 MNHEY and CDR2 SMNVEV are derived from the germline V gene (reference sequence). Deletion took 1 base off V and 3 bases off J, with a span of 12 bases between the germline ends. Inclusive of the bounding cysteine and phenylalanine, the CDR3 is 15 residues long. The sequence is cut down to CDR3 DNA, 45 bases in frame from base 1.